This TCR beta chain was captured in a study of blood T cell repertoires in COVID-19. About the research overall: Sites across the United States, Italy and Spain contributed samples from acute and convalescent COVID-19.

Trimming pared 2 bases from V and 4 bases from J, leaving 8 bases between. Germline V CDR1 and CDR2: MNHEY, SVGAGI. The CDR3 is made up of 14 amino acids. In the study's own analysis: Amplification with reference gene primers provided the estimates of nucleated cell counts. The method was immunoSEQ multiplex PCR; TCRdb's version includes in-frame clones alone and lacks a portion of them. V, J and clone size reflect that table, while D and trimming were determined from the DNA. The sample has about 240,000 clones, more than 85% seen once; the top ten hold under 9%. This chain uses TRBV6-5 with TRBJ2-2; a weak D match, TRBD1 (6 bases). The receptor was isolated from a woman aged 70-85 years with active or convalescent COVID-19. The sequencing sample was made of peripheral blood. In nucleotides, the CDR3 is TGTGCCAGCAGTTACGGACAGTCCACCGGGGAGCTGTTTTTT. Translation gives CASSYGQSTGELFF.